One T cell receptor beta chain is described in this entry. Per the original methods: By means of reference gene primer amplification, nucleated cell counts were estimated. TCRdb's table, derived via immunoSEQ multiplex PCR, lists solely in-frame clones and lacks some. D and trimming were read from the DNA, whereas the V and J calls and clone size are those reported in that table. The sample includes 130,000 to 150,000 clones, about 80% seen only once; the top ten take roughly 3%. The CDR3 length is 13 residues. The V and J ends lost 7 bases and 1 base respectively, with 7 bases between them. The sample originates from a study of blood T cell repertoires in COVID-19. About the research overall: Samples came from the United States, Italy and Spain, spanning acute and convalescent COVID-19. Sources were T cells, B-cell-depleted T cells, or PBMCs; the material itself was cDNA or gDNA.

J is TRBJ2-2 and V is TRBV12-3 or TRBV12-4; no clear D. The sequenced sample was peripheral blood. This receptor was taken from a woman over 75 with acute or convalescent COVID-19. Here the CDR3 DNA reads TGTGCCAGCATGGAGAGGAACACCGGGGAGCTGTTTTTT. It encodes CASMERNTGELFF.